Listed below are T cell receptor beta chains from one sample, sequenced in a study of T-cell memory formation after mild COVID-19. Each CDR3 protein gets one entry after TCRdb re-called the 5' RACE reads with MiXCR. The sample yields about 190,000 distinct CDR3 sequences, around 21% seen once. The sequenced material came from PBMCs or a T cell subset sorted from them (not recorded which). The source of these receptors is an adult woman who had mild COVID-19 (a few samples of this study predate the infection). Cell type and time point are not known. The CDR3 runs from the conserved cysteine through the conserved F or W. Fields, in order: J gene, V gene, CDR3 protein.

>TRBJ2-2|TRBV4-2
CASSQPPTRRGGTGELFF
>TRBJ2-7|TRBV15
CATSRGKVETYEQYF
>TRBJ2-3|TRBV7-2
CASSQVVRGSTDTQYF
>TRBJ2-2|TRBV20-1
CSARLEGAGELFF
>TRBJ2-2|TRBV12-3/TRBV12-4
CASSLVLNINTGELFF
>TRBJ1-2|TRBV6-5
CASSYSYLAGLGDGYTF
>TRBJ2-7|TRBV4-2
CASSQDLEQGVYEQYF
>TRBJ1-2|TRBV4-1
CASSQEPRGSYGYTF
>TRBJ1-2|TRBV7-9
CASSFKEGDPNYGYTF
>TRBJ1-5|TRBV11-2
CASSYDRGRDQPQHF
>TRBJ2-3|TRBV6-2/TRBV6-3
CASSFPTRREGPDTQYF
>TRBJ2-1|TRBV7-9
CASSLARNSRNEQFF
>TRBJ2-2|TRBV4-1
CASSQPTTGELFF
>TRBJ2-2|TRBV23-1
CASSQIQDSGRATGELFF
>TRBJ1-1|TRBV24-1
CATSDGHGAFF
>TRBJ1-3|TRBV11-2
CASSRDRDSGNTIYF
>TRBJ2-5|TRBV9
CASSLDLGEETQYF
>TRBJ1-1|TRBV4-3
CASSQDWDTEAFF
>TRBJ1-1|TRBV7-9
CASRLGGDREAFF
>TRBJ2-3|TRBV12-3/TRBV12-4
CASSLGAGGRTDTQYF
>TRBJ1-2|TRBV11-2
CASSTGPQAPNYGYTF
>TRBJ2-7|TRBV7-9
CASSLGTGTVMIDYEQYF
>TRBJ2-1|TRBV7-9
CASSSRDEQFF
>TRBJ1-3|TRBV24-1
CATSDGAGHGNTIYF
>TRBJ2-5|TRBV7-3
CASSLGADSGRQETQYF
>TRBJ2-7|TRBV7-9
CASSSDRQGSSYEQYF
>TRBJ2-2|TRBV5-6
CASSGNGGVFTGELFF
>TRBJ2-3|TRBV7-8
CASSKMPADTQYF
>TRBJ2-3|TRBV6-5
CASSYSPYDTQYF
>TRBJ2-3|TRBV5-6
CASSSEVWRDTQYF
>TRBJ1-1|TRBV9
CASSPFRAGTGGTEAFF
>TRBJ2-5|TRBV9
CASSQPGQGLGETQYF
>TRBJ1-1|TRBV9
CASSGGGANTEAFF
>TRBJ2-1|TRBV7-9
CASSPDRLGNEQFF
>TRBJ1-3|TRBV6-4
CASSDRGSPDRNSGNTIYF
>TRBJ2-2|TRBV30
CAYRLGSNTGELFF
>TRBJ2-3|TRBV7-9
CASSSTGTSGESTDTQYF
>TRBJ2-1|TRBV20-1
CSARDQRMPYNEQFF
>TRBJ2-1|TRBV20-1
CSAERALYNEQFF
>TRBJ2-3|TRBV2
CASSERFPKDRGVTDTQYF
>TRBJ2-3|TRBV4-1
CASSPKNAGTSGKADTQYF
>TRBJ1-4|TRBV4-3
CASSQDYDRAREKLFF
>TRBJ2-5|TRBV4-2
CASSQDRGLQETQYF
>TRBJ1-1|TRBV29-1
CSVTDVRAFF
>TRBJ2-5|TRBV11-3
CASSRPSGVDQETQYF